These 25 T cell receptor beta chains were sequenced from one sample in a study of PD-L1 blockade in urothelial cancer. Noted time point: pretreatment peripheral blood. Assay used: immunoSEQ multiplex PCR; TCRdb lists only in-frame clones, some missing. The table lists 37,000 or so clones, around 82% of them singletons. The sample was PBMCs, taken around atezolizumab (anti-PD-L1) treatment. The receptors originated from a man aged 55 to 70 with urothelial cancer.

The chain recombines TRBV27 with TRBJ2-7; tentatively, D is TRBD1 (5 bases). Germline assignment: CDR1 MNHEY and CDR2 SMNVEV (reference sequence). The V gene lost 0 bases and the J gene lost 3 bases, with 12 bases spanning the gap. This CDR3 is 15 amino acids long. This chain's CDR3 is CASSLSIKGYYEQYF. DNA for the CDR3: TGTGCCAGCAGTTTATCAATTAAGGGGTACTACGAGCAGTACTTC.

This clone was counted a few times. The chain combines TRBV7-2 with TRBJ1-1, with D possibly being TRBD1 (5 bases). This CDR3 has 15 amino acids. Trimming shortened V by 5 bases and J by 1 base, and 14 bases separated the two germline ends. In germline, CDR1 is SGHTA, CDR2 FQGNSA. CDR3 sequence (DNA): TGTGCCAGCAGCCCATACAGGTCCTCGAACACTGAAGCTTTCTTT. Its translation: CASSPYRSSNTEAFF.

The V and J genes are TRBV25-1 and TRBJ2-4, with TRBD1 matching over 9 bases. The germline V gene encodes CDR1 MGHDK and CDR2 SYGVNS. The trim removed 6 bases at V and 11 bases at J, leaving 20 bases unmatched. The CDR3 runs to 17 residues. The CDR3 nucleotides are TGTGCCAGCAGCCAAGGTTCCGGGACAGGGCTCCGAGGAGTTCAGTACTTC. Amino acid sequence: CASSQGSGTGLRGVQYF.

The V gene is TRBV2, the J gene TRBJ2-1; TRBD1 matches 8 bases. CDR1 and CDR2 (germline): SNHLY, FYNNEI. V was clipped by 3 bases and J by 9 bases; unmatched bases: 4. The CDR3 loop spans 13 amino acids. CDR3 sequence reads: CASSDRGRSEQFF. For the CDR3, the DNA is TGTGCCAGCAGTGACAGGGGGCGAAGTGAGCAGTTCTTC.

The chain couples TRBV5-1 to TRBJ2-7, with 7 bases fitting TRBD1. The V segment lost 5 bases and the J segment 0 bases; nucleotides outside the gene matches: 8. This CDR3 contains 15 residues. The V gene's germline CDR1 is SGHRS and CDR2 YFSETQ. The CDR3 reads CASSPGTASSYEQYF. The CDR3 DNA follows: TGCGCCAGCAGTCCCGGGACAGCGAGCTCCTACGAGCAGTACTTC.

The chain links TRBV11-2 to TRBJ2-1; 9 bases agree with TRBD2. Trimming cost V 8 bases and J 5 bases; bases outside gene matches: 7. The CDR3 is 14 amino acids. CDR1 is SGHAT, CDR2 FQNNGV, per germline. The CDR3 DNA reads TGTGCCAGCTTTAAAGCGGGAGGCAACAATGAGCAGTTCTTC. Translation gives CASFKAGGNNEQFF.

The rearrangement links TRBV30 to TRBJ1-1; 7 nucleotides agree with TRBD1. The germline CDR1 and CDR2 sequences are GTSNPN and SVGIG (reference sequence). This CDR3 spans 16 amino acids. Unmatched junction bases numbered 10, after V lost 2 bases and J lost 1 base. The CDR3 nucleotides are TGTGCCTGGAGTCCGGGACAGCCACCTAGGAACACTGAAGCTTTCTTT. The encoded protein is CAWSPGQPPRNTEAFF.

The chain links TRBV5-6 to TRBJ2-7; D might be TRBD2 (6 bases). Germline V lookup: CDR1 SGHDT, CDR2 YYEEEE. This CDR3 spans 14 amino acids. The ends were cut back, 0 bases at V and 6 bases at J, with 13 bases in the middle. The CDR3 DNA reads TGTGCCAGCAGCTTGGCCGTGGGAGCGGGCGAGCAGTACTTC. Translating it yields CASSLAVGAGEQYF.

The chain couples TRBV23-1 to TRBJ1-1, with a tentative D call TRBD1 (5 bases). TRBV23-1 is flagged as an ORF with uncertain function. This CDR3 has 15 residues. V was shortened by 6 bases and J by 4 bases, with 18 bases between the two germline ends. The CDR3 nucleotides read TGCGCCAGCAGCCCAGGGAGGTTGAGGGGCACTGAAGCTTTCTTT. This translates into CASSPGRLRGTEAFF.

V and J are TRBV5-3 and TRBJ1-4; D gene uncertain. TRBV5-3 counts as an open reading frame of uncertain function. This CDR3 region has 14 residues. With 0 bases removed from V and 5 bases from J, the gap between germline ends came to 8 bases. The CDR3 loop is CARSLVAVNEKLFF. The CDR3 bases are TGTGCCAGAAGCTTGGTGGCGGTAAATGAAAAACTGTTTTTT.

Turning to this clone: The same CDR3 arises from other DNA sequences in this sample as well. The chain is built from TRBV4-3 and TRBJ2-1; D call uncertain. The germline gives CDR1 LGHNA, CDR2 YSLEER. V was pared by 0 bases and J by 6 bases, with 6 bases between. The CDR3 has 13 amino acids. CDR3 bases: TGCGCCAGCAGCCAAGAACCCGGCAATGAGCAGTTCTTC. This sequence encodes CASSQEPGNEQFF.

The gene calls are TRBV7-3 and TRBJ1-6; TRBD1 is a possible D gene (6 bases). V was cut by 5 bases and J by 11 bases, with 16 bases left in between. The CDR3 is 14 amino acids. Germline V gene lookup returns CDR1 SGHTA and CDR2 FQGTGA. CDR3 residues: CASSAWGRLTPLHF. CDR3 sequence (DNA): TGTGCCAGCAGCGCGTGGGGGCGGTTGACACCCCTCCACTTT. Using reference TRBV7-3 and TRBJ1-6 for the parts outside the CDR3, the full variable domain is GAGVSQTPSNKVTEKGKYVELRCDPISGHTALYWYRQSLGQGPEFLIYFQGTGAADDSGLPNDRFFAVRPEGSVSTLKIQRTERGDSAVYLCASSAWGRLTPLHFGNGTRLTVT.

Only a few counts were recorded for this clone. The chain couples TRBV4-3 to TRBJ1-5; D is unclear. Germline V lookup: CDR1 LGHNA, CDR2 YSLEER. The V and J ends lost 0 bases and 2 bases respectively, with 8 bases between them. This CDR3 region has 15 residues. CDR3 in amino acids: CASSQDYNRNQPQHF. CDR3 DNA sequence: TGCGCCAGCAGCCAAGATTACAACCGCAATCAGCCCCAGCATTTT.

The chain joins TRBV19 to TRBJ1-1; 10 positions agree with TRBD1. J was trimmed by 3 bases and V by 7 bases; bases with no gene match: 5. Germline V CDR1 and CDR2: LNHDA, SQIVND (reference sequence). This CDR3 is built from 14 residues. CDR3 sequence: CASKGQGGYTEAFF. The CDR3 bases are TGTGCCAGTAAAGGACAGGGGGGTTACACTGAAGCTTTCTTT.

The V call is TRBV6-6, the J call TRBJ2-1; 9 nucleotides align to TRBD2. Trimming cost V 2 bases and J 10 bases; bases outside gene matches: 6. Per the germline V gene, CDR1 is MNHNY and CDR2 is SVGAGI (reference sequence). The CDR3 is 14 residues long. Written as DNA, the CDR3 is TGTGCCAGCAGTTACCGGCGGGAGGGGCCAGAGCAGTTCTTC. Its translation: CASSYRREGPEQFF.

This clone qualifies as medium-sized. The chain uses TRBV19 and TRBJ1-2; D not resolved. Per the germline V gene, CDR1 is LNHDA and CDR2 is SQIVND (reference sequence). CDR3 length: 13 amino acids. The ends were cut back, 1 base at V and 7 bases at J, with 10 bases in the middle. CDR3 sequence (DNA): TGTGCCAGTAGTATAGGAACAGTCCCTGGCTACACCTTC. This codes for CASSIGTVPGYTF.

The CDR3 spells CASSWGPERGFGEQYF. As DNA, the CDR3 is TGTGCCAGCAGCTGGGGTCCGGAAAGGGGCTTTGGCGAGCAGTACTTC. The J gene is TRBJ2-7, the V gene TRBV5-6, with D maybe TRBD1 (5 bases). Trimming removed 3 bases from V and 6 bases from J, with 22 bases in between. This CDR3 is 16 amino acids long. Per the germline V gene, CDR1 is SGHDT and CDR2 is YYEEEE.

V is TRBV4-3 and J is TRBJ2-7; 12 bases agree with TRBD2. The CDR3 is made up of 15 amino acids. The junction had 2 bases not matched to a gene; V was cut back by 1 base and J by 4 bases. Per germline, CDR1 LGHNA and CDR2 YSLEER. In nucleotides, the CDR3 is TGCGCCAGCAGCCAAGGAACTAGCGGGGGGTACGAGCAGTACTTC. Amino acid sequence: CASSQGTSGGYEQYF.

The gene calls are TRBV7-9 and TRBJ2-1; D gene ambiguous. The CDR3 covers 14 residues. Trimming took off 1 base at V and 4 bases at J, with 8 bases between the two ends. Germline CDR1 reads SEHNR; CDR2 reads FQNEAQ (reference sequence). The CDR3 is CASSLDRTYNEQFF. The CDR3 DNA is TGTGCCAGCAGCTTAGACAGAACATACAATGAGCAGTTCTTC.

The chain recombines TRBV30 with TRBJ1-5, with unresolved D. The CDR3 spans 13 residues. Germline CDR1 and CDR2: GTSNPN and SVGIG (reference sequence). V was pared by 5 bases and J by 0 bases, with 8 bases between. For the CDR3, the DNA is TGTGCCTGGTCGCGGGGTAGCAATCAGCCCCAGCATTTT. Protein sequence: CAWSRGSNQPQHF.

The gene calls are TRBV7-2 and TRBJ2-2; D remains ambiguous. CDR1 is SGHTA and CDR2 is FQGNSA in the germline V gene. The CDR3 extends over 14 amino acids. V was clipped by 3 bases and J by 3 bases, with 8 bases between them. As DNA, the CDR3 is TGTGCCAGCAGCTTTTGGGCAGACACCGGGGAGCTGTTTTTT. It translates to CASSFWADTGELFF.

The J gene is TRBJ2-4, the V gene TRBV5-4, with TRBD1 matching 7 bases. V lost 4 bases to trimming and J lost 7 bases; unmatched junction nucleotides: 8. CDR1 SGHNT and CDR2 YYREEE come from the germline V gene (reference sequence). The length of the CDR3 is 14 residues. The CDR3 is CASSVDRERNIQYF. DNA of the CDR3: TGTGCCAGCAGCGTTGACAGGGAGCGGAACATTCAGTACTTC.

The chain has TRBV30 and TRBJ1-1, with a possible D match to TRBD1 (6 bases). Germline V gene data show CDR1 as GTSNPN and CDR2 as SVGIG (reference sequence). The V end was cut by 4 bases, the J end by 0 bases, with 21 bases between. CDR3 length equals 17 residues. CDR3 bases: TGTGCCTGGACCTTTAGAGGGGGTCTTAGAATGAACACTGAAGCTTTCTTT. Encoded protein: CAWTFRGGLRMNTEAFF.

This rearrangement joins TRBV5-5 to TRBJ2-5, with D maybe TRBD1 (8 bases). The ends were cut back, 4 bases at V and 5 bases at J, with 18 bases in the middle. Looked up from germline, CDR1 is SGHKS and CDR2 is YYEKEE (reference sequence). The CDR3 consists of 15 residues. The CDR3 DNA reads as TGTGCCAGCAGCCCCCGGGACAGGCGGGGGGAGACCCAGTACTTC. Its protein is CASSPRDRRGETQYF.

This clone was recorded once. V usage is TRBV9 and J usage is TRBJ2-5, with TRBD2 identical over 7 bases. From germline, CDR1 is SGDLS and CDR2 YYNGEE. The CDR3 is 14 residues long. The ends lost 3 bases at V and 4 bases at J; junction bases unmatched: 6. The CDR3 region is CASSATSASETQYF. The DNA for the CDR3 is TGTGCCAGCAGCGCAACTAGCGCCTCAGAGACCCAGTACTTC.